One and the same sample provided the 17 T cell receptor beta chains below, sequenced in a study of blood T cell repertoires in COVID-19. Sequencing was performed with immunoSEQ multiplex PCR; in TCRdb, only in-frame clones are kept and a portion is missing. The repertoire consists of more than 250,000 clones, with around 90% occurring once and the leading ten covering roughly 18%. The sample comprised PBMCs or T cells enriched from blood (not recorded which). The receptor source for this set is a woman aged 25 to 45 who had recovered from COVID-19.

The chain joins TRBV2 to TRBJ1-4; weak D call: TRBD1 (5 bases). This CDR3 comprises 14 residues. The V gene lost 0 bases and the J gene lost 8 bases, with 10 bases spanning the gap. The germline V gene has CDR1 SNHLY and CDR2 FYNNEI. CDR3 loop: CASSEAGLEEKLFF. CDR3 DNA: TGTGCCAGCAGTGAAGCGGGGCTCGAGGAAAAACTGTTTTTT.

This rearrangement joins TRBV5-1 to TRBJ2-3; 8 nucleotides align to TRBD2. The CDR3 has 14 residues. With V trimmed by 7 bases and J by 2 bases, 6 bases remained unmatched. CDR1 is SGHRS and CDR2 is YFSETQ in the germline V gene. The CDR3 protein is CASSGGADTDTQYF. The CDR3 DNA reads TGCGCCAGCTCGGGGGGGGCCGACACAGATACGCAGTATTTT.

J is TRBJ2-1 and V is TRBV7-3; D is possibly TRBD1 (6 bases). This CDR3 comprises 13 residues. Germline V gene sequence: CDR1 SGHTA, CDR2 FQGTGA. Trimming pared 4 bases from V and 8 bases from J, leaving 12 bases between. CDR3 in DNA: TGTGCCAGCAGCTCGTCCAACAGGGATGAGCAGTTCTTC. This translates into CASSSSNRDEQFF.

The chain links TRBV27 to TRBJ2-4; TRBD2 agrees at 13 bases. This CDR3 region has 19 residues. Trimming at V came to 2 bases and at J to 1 base, leaving 8 bases not matched to a gene. Germline V CDR1 and CDR2: MNHEY, SMNVEV (reference sequence). Here the CDR3 DNA reads TGTGCCAGCAGTTTAAGGTGGACTAGCGGGAGCGGGGCCAAAAACATTCAGTACTTC. Its translation is CASSLRWTSGSGAKNIQYF.

The chain carries TRBV27 and TRBJ2-4; D gene uncertain. The V end was cut by 0 bases, the J end by 0 bases, with 6 bases between. This CDR3 has 15 residues. Germline CDR1 and CDR2: MNHEY and SMNVEV (reference sequence). The CDR3 DNA follows: TGTGCCAGCAGTTTATCGTCACTAGCCAAAAACATTCAGTACTTC. Amino acids: CASSLSSLAKNIQYF.

The J gene is TRBJ2-1, the V gene TRBV11-1, with 7 bases that match TRBD2. The CDR3 runs 15 residues. J gave up 7 bases and V 5 bases, and 11 bases lay outside the gene matches. Germline CDR1 is SGHAT and CDR2 is FQDESV (reference sequence). CDR3 protein: CASSPRSGKNNEQFF. The CDR3 DNA follows: TGTGCCAGCAGCCCCCGCAGCGGGAAAAATAATGAGCAGTTCTTC.

This chain joins TRBV27 and TRBJ2-7; a weak D match, TRBD1 (6 bases). The CDR3 covers 15 residues. CDR1 and CDR2 (germline): MNHEY, SMNVEV (reference sequence). V was cut by 4 bases and J by 0 bases, with 13 bases left in between. The CDR3: CASSSRDTSSYEQYF. The CDR3 coding sequence is TGTGCCAGCAGTTCTCGGGACACTAGCTCCTACGAGCAGTACTTC.

This clone was detected only once. This CDR3 reads CASSYREETQYF. DNA of the CDR3: TGTGCCAGCAGCTACAGGGAAGAGACCCAGTACTTC. The V and J genes are TRBV7-9 and TRBJ2-5, with D perhaps TRBD1 (6 bases). V lost 4 bases, J lost 3 bases, and 6 bases lay in between. The CDR3 has 12 residues. Germline values: CDR1 SEHNR, CDR2 FQNEAQ (reference sequence).

This clone showed up just once. This chain connects TRBV3-1 (or the pseudogene TRBV3-2) to TRBJ2-7; possible D gene TRBD2, 6 bases. This CDR3 is built from 13 residues. The V gene lost 3 bases and the J gene lost 3 bases, with 9 bases spanning the gap. CDR1 is LGHDT, CDR2 YNNKEL, per germline (reference sequence). CDR3 DNA: TGTGCCAGCAGCCATGCCGGGGGCTACGAGCAGTACTTC. Encoded protein: CASSHAGGYEQYF.

V and J are TRBV28 and TRBJ2-7; D perhaps matches TRBD2 (7 bases). The germline V gene has CDR1 MDHEN and CDR2 SYDVKM. V shed 7 bases and J shed 7 bases, with 23 bases lying between them. The CDR3 length is 15 residues. The CDR3 nucleotides read TGTGCCAGCAAGGGGGGGAGATCCCCGCCCAGAGAGCAGTACTTC. Its translation is CASKGGRSPPREQYF.

The chain joins TRBV10-3 to TRBJ1-3; 8 positions match TRBD1. Germline values: CDR1 ENHRY, CDR2 SYGVKD. The CDR3 sequence is 17 residues long. Trimming took 0 bases from V and 2 from J; bases not matched to a gene: 6. CDR3 in amino acids: CAISESGQGPTGNTIYF. Written as DNA, the CDR3 is TGTGCCATCAGTGAGTCTGGACAGGGACCTACTGGAAACACCATATATTTT.

The chain is built from TRBV24-1 and TRBJ1-2; TRBD1 agrees at 8 bases. Germline assignment: CDR1 KGHDR and CDR2 SFDVKD. V shed 1 base, J shed 5 bases, and the junction held 11 bases outside the gene matches. This CDR3 spans 17 amino acids. In DNA, the CDR3 is TGTGCCACCAGTGATTTTAGTCAGGGGGCGTTCGGGTATGGCTACACCTTC. This encodes CATSDFSQGAFGYGYTF.

The chain couples TRBV6-5 to TRBJ2-2, with TRBD2 matching 11 bases. Trimming removed 4 bases from V and 6 bases from J; junction bases left unmatched: 7. This CDR3 contains 16 residues. CDR1 and CDR2 (germline): MNHEY, SVGAGI. The CDR3: CASSSRLAGSPGELFF. The CDR3 DNA reads TGTGCCAGCAGTTCGCGACTAGCGGGATCTCCCGGGGAGCTGTTTTTT.

The rearrangement uses TRBV4-3 and TRBJ1-5, with unresolved D. V lost 0 bases and J 4 bases, leaving 4 bases between the germline ends. CDR3 length equals 13 residues. Germline V gives CDR1 LGHNA, CDR2 YSLEER. Here the CDR3 reads CASSQDSNQPQHF. DNA for the CDR3: TGCGCCAGCAGCCAAGACAGTAATCAGCCCCAGCATTTT.

V is TRBV14 and J is TRBJ2-1, with 7 nucleotides matching TRBD2. Germline values: CDR1 SGHDN, CDR2 FVKESK. The CDR3 runs to 14 residues. The V segment lost 1 base and the J segment 5 bases; nucleotides outside the gene matches: 2. The CDR3 protein is CASSQAGLHNEQFF. CDR3 DNA sequence: TGTGCCAGCAGCCAAGCGGGACTACACAATGAGCAGTTCTTC.

The V and J genes are TRBV2 and TRBJ2-1; 9 positions match TRBD2. Losses at the gene ends were 6 bases for V and 4 bases for J; bases not matched to a gene: 4. Germline CDR1 and CDR2: SNHLY and FYNNEI. There are 14 residues in the CDR3. Written as DNA, the CDR3 is TGTGCCAGCAGCGCGGGGGGGCTTTACAATGAGCAGTTCTTC. Amino acid sequence: CASSAGGLYNEQFF.

The chain carries TRBV19 and TRBJ2-7, with 11 nucleotides matching TRBD2. J was trimmed by 7 bases and V by 3 bases; bases with no gene match: 14. The length of the CDR3 is 17 residues. From germline, CDR1 is LNHDA and CDR2 SQIVND (reference sequence). The CDR3 sequence is CASSMVLIAGGPKEQYF. CDR3 nucleotides: TGTGCCAGTAGTATGGTCCTTATAGCGGGAGGGCCGAAGGAGCAGTACTTC.